The 30 T cell receptor beta chains in this list originate from one sample, sequenced in a study of blood T cell repertoires in COVID-19. Sequencing was performed with immunoSEQ multiplex PCR; in TCRdb, only in-frame clones are kept and a portion is missing. Here the sample spans approximately 180,000 clones, more than 75% being singletons. Sequencing input: PBMCs or T cells enriched from blood (not recorded which). The source of these receptors is a woman in her 50s with acute COVID-19.

The V and J genes are TRBV27 and TRBJ2-5; D perhaps matches TRBD2 (6 bases). The CDR3 covers 14 residues. The V and J ends lost 5 bases and 5 bases respectively, with 15 bases between them. Germline CDR1 reads MNHEY; CDR2 reads SMNVEV (reference sequence). CDR3 bases: TGTGCCAGCAGTCCGGACTATTTGGGCGAGACCCAGTACTTC. Translation gives CASSPDYLGETQYF.

The J gene is TRBJ2-3, the V gene TRBV9, with a weak D call TRBD2 (5 bases). The CDR3 has 15 residues. The germline V and J ends were trimmed by 4 bases and 6 bases, with 18 bases remaining between them. Germline-derived CDR1 and CDR2 are SGDLS and YYNGEE. This CDR3 is CASSTRAGGGDTQYF. The CDR3 bases are TGTGCCAGCAGCACTAGGGCGGGTGGCGGGGATACGCAGTATTTT.

This chain connects TRBV10-1 to TRBJ2-2; D remains ambiguous. CDR3 size: 15 residues. Trimming removed 4 bases from V and 4 bases from J, with 13 bases in between. In germline, CDR1 is WNHNN, CDR2 SYGVQD (reference sequence). The CDR3 protein is CASSATIPGTGELFF. The DNA for the CDR3 is TGCGCCAGCAGTGCGACCATTCCGGGCACCGGGGAGCTGTTTTTT.

In its sample, this clone was seen a few times. V gene TRBV6-1 combines with J gene TRBJ2-2, with a weak D call TRBD1 (5 bases). The CDR3 length is 16 residues. V was trimmed by 2 bases and J by 6 bases, leaving 16 bases between them. Germline values: CDR1 MNHNS, CDR2 SASEGT. The DNA for the CDR3 is TGTGCCAGCAGTGAAAGGGGCCAGCCCCTTCCCGGGGAGCTGTTTTTT. Amino acid sequence: CASSERGQPLPGELFF.

V gene TRBV9 combines with J gene TRBJ2-2; 7 bases are shared with TRBD2. V lost 2 bases and J lost 4; bases outside the gene matches: 2. The CDR3 loop spans 14 amino acids. In germline, CDR1 is SGDLS, CDR2 YYNGEE. The CDR3 region has the DNA TGTGCCAGCAGCGTTCGCGGGGGCACCGGGGAGCTGTTTTTT. Encoded protein: CASSVRGGTGELFF.

The chain is built from TRBV5-5 and TRBJ2-3, with 7 bases fitting TRBD2. The CDR3 totals 20 residues. Germline lookup yields CDR1 SGHKS and CDR2 YYEKEE (reference sequence). The V segment lost 4 bases and the J segment 2 bases; nucleotides outside the gene matches: 22. CDR3 DNA: TGTGCCAGCAGCCCCACTACGCATTGGGGAGGGCGGGGGAACACAGATACGCAGTATTTT. As protein: CASSPTTHWGGRGNTDTQYF.

The chain uses TRBV19 and TRBJ1-1, with D hard to call. Germline loops: CDR1 LNHDA, CDR2 SQIVND (reference sequence). This CDR3 is built from 13 residues. V was cut by 4 bases and J by 1 base, with 7 bases left in between. Here the CDR3 DNA reads TGTGCCAGTAGTACTCAGGAGAACACTGAAGCTTTCTTT. Translated, it gives CASSTQENTEAFF.

This clone occurred a few times. Other DNA sequences in the same sample also yield this CDR3. V and J are TRBV28 and TRBJ1-5; 8 bases line up with TRBD1. J lost 4 bases, V lost 4 bases, and 3 bases had no gene match. CDR3 length: 14 residues. Germline assignment: CDR1 MDHEN and CDR2 SYDVKM. CDR3 in amino acids: CASSSDRENQPQHF. CDR3 DNA: TGTGCCAGCAGTTCGGACAGGGAAAATCAGCCCCAGCATTTT.

This clone was counted a few times. The rearrangement uses TRBV7-2 and TRBJ1-6; D is unresolved. The CDR3 is 15 residues long. V lost 3 bases, J lost 3 bases, and 9 bases lay in between. Germline CDR1 and CDR2: SGHTA and FQGNSA. This chain's CDR3 is CASSFQTNYNSPLHF. CDR3 DNA: TGTGCCAGCAGCTTTCAGACAAACTATAATTCACCCCTCCACTTT.

The chain recombines TRBV6-6 with TRBJ1-4; 7 bases are shared with TRBD1. Germline V gene lookup returns CDR1 MNHNY and CDR2 SVGAGI (reference sequence). The CDR3 runs to 13 residues. V trimming: 8 bases; J trimming: 4 bases; junction bases outside the gene matches: 4. The CDR3 DNA is TGTGCCAGCGGGGACAGCCGTAATGAAAAACTGTTTTTT. This sequence encodes CASGDSRNEKLFF.

The chain recombines TRBV7-2 with TRBJ2-3, with D maybe TRBD1 (5 bases). Trimming stripped 1 base from V and 0 bases from J, with 11 bases between. Germline CDR1 and CDR2: SGHTA and FQGNSA. The CDR3 sequence is 16 residues long. For the CDR3, the DNA is TGTGCCAGCAGCTTAGTCACAGGACGTAGCACAGATACGCAGTATTTT. It codes for CASSLVTGRSTDTQYF.

The chain couples TRBV24-1 to TRBJ2-5; 12 nucleotides line up with TRBD1. There are 14 residues in the CDR3. With 9 bases clipped from V and 5 bases from J, the junction kept 6 bases outside the gene matches. Looked up from germline, CDR1 is KGHDR and CDR2 is SFDVKD. Here the CDR3 DNA reads TGTGCCACCGGGGGGACAGGGGGCTCCGAGACCCAGTACTTC. Translated: CATGGTGGSETQYF.

The rearrangement links TRBV30 to TRBJ2-2; 11 positions match TRBD2. Germline V gene data show CDR1 as GTSNPN and CDR2 as SVGIG (reference sequence). The CDR3 is made up of 15 amino acids. The J segment lost 5 bases and the V segment lost 4 bases, leaving 6 bases of the junction unmatched. The DNA for the CDR3 is TGTGCCTGGAAATTCGGGACTAGCGGTACCGGGGAGCTGTTTTTT. This translates into CAWKFGTSGTGELFF.

The sample holds one count of this clone. The J gene is TRBJ1-1, the V gene TRBV11-2; D call uncertain. The germline CDR1 and CDR2 sequences are SGHAT and FQNNGV. Trimming took off 5 bases at V and 1 base at J, with 11 bases between the two ends. CDR3 length equals 14 residues. Here the CDR3 reads CASSTPERNTEAFF. CDR3 nucleotides: TGTGCCAGCAGCACCCCCGAGCGGAACACTGAAGCTTTCTTT.

This sequence joins TRBV7-2 and TRBJ2-3; TRBD2 matches 8 bases. V was pared by 1 base and J by 4 bases, with 4 bases of the junction left unmatched. Per the germline V gene, CDR1 is SGHTA and CDR2 is FQGNSA. CDR3 length: 15 amino acids. CDR3 amino acids: CASSLVPGGPDTQYF. In DNA form, the CDR3 reads TGTGCCAGCAGCTTAGTCCCGGGGGGGCCAGATACGCAGTATTTT.

J is TRBJ1-1 and V is TRBV28, with D perhaps matching TRBD1 (5 bases). The V gene lost 7 bases and the J gene lost 3 bases, with 12 bases spanning the gap. CDR3 length: 13 residues. Looked up from germline, CDR1 is MDHEN and CDR2 is SYDVKM. Written as DNA, the CDR3 is TGTGCCAGCAATAAACAGGAGTACACTGAAGCTTTCTTT. Its translation: CASNKQEYTEAFF.

The chain employs TRBV18 and TRBJ1-5; TRBD1 aligns across 9 bases. V dropped 2 bases and J dropped 0; count of bases not matched to a gene: 2. The CDR3 has 16 residues. The germline CDR1 and CDR2 sequences are KGHSH and LQKENI. This CDR3 is CASSPGTGPSNQPQHF. CDR3 sequence (DNA): TGTGCCAGCTCACCAGGGACAGGGCCTAGCAATCAGCCCCAGCATTTT.

The sample holds a few counts of this clone. V gene TRBV29-1 combines with J gene TRBJ2-1; 10 bases are shared with TRBD1. Germline CDR1 reads SQVTM; CDR2 reads ANQGSEA. The CDR3 totals 14 residues. Losses at the gene ends were 6 bases for V and 7 bases for J; bases not matched to a gene: 9. The CDR3 DNA reads TGCAGCGTCACAGACAGGGGGCGCGGGAATGAGCAGTTCTTC. This encodes CSVTDRGRGNEQFF.

The chain uses TRBV29-1 and TRBJ1-4; D call uncertain. The V end was cut by 6 bases, the J end by 7 bases, with 18 bases between. Germline lookup yields CDR1 SQVTM and CDR2 ANQGSEA. The CDR3 contains 14 residues. CDR3 sequence (DNA): TGCAGCGTGTCGTGGGCCACTGCGGGTGAAAAACTGTTTTTT. Translated: CSVSWATAGEKLFF. Complete variable domain (other parts from reference TRBV29-1 and TRBJ1-4): SAVISQKPSRDICQRGTSLTIQCQVDSQVTMMFWYRQQPGQSLTLIATANQGSEATYESGFVIDKFPISRPNLTFSTLTVSNMSPEDSSIYLCSVSWATAGEKLFFGSGTQLSVL.

This clone has a single count. The chain uses TRBV4-1 and TRBJ1-2; 9 bases line up with TRBD1. Germline CDR1 is MGHRA and CDR2 is YSYEKL. This CDR3 has 15 residues. After removal of 4 bases from V and 5 bases from J, the junction contained 8 bases not matched to a gene. CDR3 residues: CASSPGDRELYGYTF. CDR3 in DNA: TGCGCCAGCAGCCCCGGGGACAGGGAACTGTATGGCTACACCTTC.

The gene calls are TRBV19 and TRBJ2-6, with D maybe TRBD1 (6 bases). The V gene lost 5 bases and the J gene lost 2 bases, with 10 bases spanning the gap. CDR3 length: 15 residues. CDR1 and CDR2 (germline): LNHDA, SQIVND (reference sequence). CDR3: CASSPGVAGANVLTF. The CDR3 nucleotides read TGTGCCAGTAGTCCAGGGGTTGCTGGGGCCAACGTCCTGACTTTC.

The rearrangement uses TRBV5-1 and TRBJ2-5; the match to TRBD2 covers 15 bases. The CDR3 covers 16 residues. The V gene end was trimmed by 4 bases and the J gene end by 3 bases; junction bases not matched to a gene: 4. Germline-derived CDR1 and CDR2 are SGHRS and YFSETQ. CDR3 region: CASSAGLAGGEETQYF. Written as DNA, the CDR3 is TGCGCCAGCAGCGCGGGACTAGCGGGGGGTGAAGAGACCCAGTACTTC.

The DNA for the CDR3 is TGTGCCAGCACCATAACAGGGGGGAGTCCCTACGAGCAGTACGTC. Protein product: CASTITGGSPYEQYV. The chain combines TRBV6-5 with TRBJ2-7, with 8 bases that match TRBD1. Germline lookup yields CDR1 MNHEY and CDR2 SVGAGI. The CDR3 extends over 15 amino acids. The ends lost 7 bases at V and 2 bases at J; junction bases unmatched: 10.

This chain uses TRBV18 with TRBJ1-6; TRBD1 matches 10 bases. The CDR3 extends over 16 amino acids. The germline CDR1 and CDR2 sequences are KGHSH and LQKENI. Germline trimming cut 2 bases from V and 6 bases from J; bases unmatched to any gene: 4. The CDR3 nucleotides are TGTGCCAGCTCACCAGGGGACAGGGGTTTTAATTCACCCCTCCACTTT. This sequence encodes CASSPGDRGFNSPLHF.

The chain joins TRBV4-3 to TRBJ2-2, with D possibly matching TRBD2 (5 bases). Germline CDR1 LGHNA, CDR2 YSLEER. This CDR3 is 15 amino acids long. Trimming stripped 0 bases from V and 6 bases from J, with 11 bases between. The CDR3 protein is CASSQDVGRAGELFF. In DNA, the CDR3 is TGCGCCAGCAGCCAAGATGTTGGGCGGGCCGGGGAGCTGTTTTTT.

The chain is built from TRBV10-2 and TRBJ1-2, with D perhaps matching TRBD1 (6 bases). Germline V gene lookup returns CDR1 WSHSY and CDR2 SAAADI. Trimming took 4 bases from V and 4 from J, leaving 16 bases between them. This CDR3 comprises 15 residues. CDR3 region: CASSGQNRDVYGYTF. CDR3 coding DNA: TGCGCCAGCAGTGGTCAAAACAGGGATGTCTATGGCTACACCTTC.

The rearrangement joins TRBV7-9 to TRBJ1-5; D is uncertain. The ends were cut back, 9 bases at V and 0 bases at J, with 12 bases in the middle. Germline CDR1 SEHNR, CDR2 FQNEAQ (reference sequence). The CDR3 extends over 14 amino acids. The DNA for the CDR3 is TGTGCCAGTCAAGAGGATTATAGCAATCAGCCCCAGCATTTT. This codes for CASQEDYSNQPQHF.

The chain combines TRBV11-2 with TRBJ1-2; maybe TRBD1 (5 bases). Germline V CDR1 and CDR2: SGHAT, FQNNGV. The ends were cut back, 1 base at V and 6 bases at J, with 15 bases in the middle. The CDR3 loop spans 15 amino acids. The CDR3 coding sequence is TGTGCCAGCAGCTTAGCAGGATCTCGGGGGGATGGCTACACCTTC. It codes for CASSLAGSRGDGYTF. The complete variable domain, with remaining parts taken from reference TRBV11-2 and TRBJ1-2, reads EAGVAQSPRYKIIEKRQSVAFWCNPISGHATLYWYQQILGQGPKLLIQFQNNGVVDDSQLPKDRFSAERLKGVDSTLKIQPAKLEDSAVYLCASSLAGSRGDGYTFGSGTRLTVV.

This rearrangement joins TRBV28 to TRBJ1-2; 9 nucleotides line up with TRBD1. Germline CDR1 and CDR2: MDHEN and SYDVKM. The CDR3 is made up of 15 amino acids. V was pared by 6 bases and J by 4 bases, with 9 bases of the junction left unmatched. The CDR3 DNA follows: TGTGCCAGCAGCCCAAACAGGGGGCCCACCTATGGCTACACCTTC. Residues: CASSPNRGPTYGYTF.

This CDR3 reads CASSPRQGQETQYF. Written as DNA, the CDR3 is TGCGCCAGCAGCCCTCGACAGGGACAAGAGACCCAGTACTTC. The chain uses TRBV4-1 and TRBJ2-5; 7 nucleotides align to TRBD1. Germline-derived CDR1 and CDR2 are MGHRA and YSYEKL. V lost 4 bases, J lost 2 bases, and 4 bases stayed unmatched. This CDR3 is 14 amino acids long.